This TCR beta chain was identified in a study of tumor-infiltrating lymphocytes in primary liver carcinoma. A primer matching the constant region was used to make TCR beta cDNA from approximately 500 ng of total RNA. Employing slightly modified ARM-PCR, three nested multiplex PCR rounds were run, and these gave rise to the TCR beta libraries. A C-beta reverse primer and TRBV1-TRBV30 forward primers served in each of the first two PCR rounds, at about 10 cycles apiece. TCRdb reprocessed the multiplex PCR reads via MiXCR and lists one record per CDR3 protein. The repertoire holds roughly 22,000 distinct CDR3 sequences, with 65% to 85% as singletons. To note about this clonotype: The antigen is not known. The conserved closing phenylalanine or tryptophan is absent in this CDR3, likely reflecting a read error.

The CDR3 runs to 14 residues. Germline values: CDR1 SGHTA, CDR2 FQGNSA. Scientists recovered RNA and DNA together from approximately 20-30 mg of unsorted bulk tissue. Chronic HBV infection was present, with no prior treatment. Each of the tumor samples contained in excess of 90% viable tumor cells. General study points: Among top clones, only about 7.5-24% appeared in all five tumor regions. Paired tumor-adjacent and tumor-blood samples overlapped less than tumor region pairs did.

The sample comprised liver tumor tissue from sampling region 2. Noted subset: tumor region T2, inferior pole. The V and J genes are TRBV7-2 and TRBJ2-1, with D possibly being TRBD2 (6 bases). This TCR was sampled from a woman aged 30 to 39 with primary liver carcinoma and hepatitis B virus infection. The CDR3 DNA reads TGTGTCAGCGGCTTTTCGGGAGCCTACAATGAGCAGTTCTTA. Its translation is CVSGFSGAYNEQFL.